The present T cell receptor beta chain was sequenced within a study of T cell responses to AZD1222 COVID-19 vaccine. Germline lookup yields CDR1 KGHSH and CDR2 LQKENI. The V gene end was trimmed by 5 bases and the J gene end by 14 bases; junction bases not matched to a gene: 8. The CDR3 length is 11 residues. Produced via immunoSEQ multiplex PCR; TCRdb's table is partial and in-frame only. Of 75,000 to 95,000 clones in the sample, approximately 89% were seen once. This receptor was obtained from an adult who received the AZD1222 COVID-19 vaccine. V usage is TRBV18 and J usage is TRBJ1-2; 7 bases are shared with TRBD1. Sequenced here: peripheral blood, sampled 28 days after the second AZD1222 dose. The CDR3 region is CASSSGTDATF. Here the CDR3 DNA reads TGTGCCAGCTCATCCGGGACAGACGCGACCTTC.